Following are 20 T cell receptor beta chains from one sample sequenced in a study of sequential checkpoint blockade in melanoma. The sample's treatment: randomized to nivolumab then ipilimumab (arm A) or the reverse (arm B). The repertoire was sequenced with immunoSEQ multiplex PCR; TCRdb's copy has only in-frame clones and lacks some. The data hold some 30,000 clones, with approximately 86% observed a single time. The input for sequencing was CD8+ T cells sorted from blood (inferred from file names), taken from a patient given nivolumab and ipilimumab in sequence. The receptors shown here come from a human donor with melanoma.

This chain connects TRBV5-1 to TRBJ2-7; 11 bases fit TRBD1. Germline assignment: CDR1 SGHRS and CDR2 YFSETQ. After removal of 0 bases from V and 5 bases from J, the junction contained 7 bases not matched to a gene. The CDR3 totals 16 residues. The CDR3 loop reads CASSLVWTGGINEQYF. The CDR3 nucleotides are TGCGCCAGCAGCTTGGTTTGGACAGGGGGCATCAACGAGCAGTACTTC.

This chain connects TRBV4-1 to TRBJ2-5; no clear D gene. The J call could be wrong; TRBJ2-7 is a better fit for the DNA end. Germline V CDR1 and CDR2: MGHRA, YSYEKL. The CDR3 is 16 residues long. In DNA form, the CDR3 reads TGCGCCAGCAGCCTCGGGTCCTATTTGAGCTCCTACGAGCAGTACTTC. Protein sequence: CASSLGSYLSSYEQYF.

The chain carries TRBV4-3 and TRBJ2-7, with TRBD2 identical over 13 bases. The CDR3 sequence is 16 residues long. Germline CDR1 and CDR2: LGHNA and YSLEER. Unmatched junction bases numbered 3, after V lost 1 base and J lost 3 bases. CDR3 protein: CASSQVWTSGSYEQYF. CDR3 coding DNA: TGCGCCAGCAGCCAAGTCTGGACTAGCGGGAGCTACGAGCAGTACTTC.

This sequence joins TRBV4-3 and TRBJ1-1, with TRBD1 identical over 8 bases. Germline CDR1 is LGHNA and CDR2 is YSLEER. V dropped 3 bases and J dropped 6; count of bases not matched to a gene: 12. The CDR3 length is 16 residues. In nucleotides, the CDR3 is TGCGCCAGCAGCCACGACAGGGGAGGGGGATTGGCTGAAGCTTTCTTT. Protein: CASSHDRGGGLAEAFF.

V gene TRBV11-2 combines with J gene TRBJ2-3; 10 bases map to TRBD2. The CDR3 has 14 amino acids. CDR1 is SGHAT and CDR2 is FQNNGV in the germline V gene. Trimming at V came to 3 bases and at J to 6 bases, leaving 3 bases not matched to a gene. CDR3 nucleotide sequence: TGTGCCAGCAGCTTCCAGCGGGGGGGCGATACGCAGTATTTT. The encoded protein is CASSFQRGGDTQYF.

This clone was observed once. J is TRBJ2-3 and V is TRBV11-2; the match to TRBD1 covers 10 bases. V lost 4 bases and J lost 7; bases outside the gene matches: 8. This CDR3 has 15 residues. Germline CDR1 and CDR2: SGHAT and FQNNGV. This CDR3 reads CASSSQDRGSYTQYF. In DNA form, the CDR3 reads TGTGCCAGCAGCTCACAGGACAGGGGGTCTTATACGCAGTATTTT.

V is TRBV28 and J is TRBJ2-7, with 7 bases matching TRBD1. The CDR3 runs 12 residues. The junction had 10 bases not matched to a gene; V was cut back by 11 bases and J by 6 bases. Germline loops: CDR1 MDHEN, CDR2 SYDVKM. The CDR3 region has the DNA TGTGCCTCCAGGGACAGCCCCGCCGAGCAGTACTTC. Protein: CASRDSPAEQYF.

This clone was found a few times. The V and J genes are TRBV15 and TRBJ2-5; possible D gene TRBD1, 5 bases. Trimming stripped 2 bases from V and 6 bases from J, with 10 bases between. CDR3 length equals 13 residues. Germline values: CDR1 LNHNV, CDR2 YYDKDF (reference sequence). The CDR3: CATSRQGPKTQYF. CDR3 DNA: TGTGCCACCAGCAGACAGGGCCCCAAGACCCAGTACTTC.

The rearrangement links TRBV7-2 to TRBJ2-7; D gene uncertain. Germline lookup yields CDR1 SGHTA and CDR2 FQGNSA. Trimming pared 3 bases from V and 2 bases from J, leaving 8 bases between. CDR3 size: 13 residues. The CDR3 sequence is CASSFYAAYEQYF. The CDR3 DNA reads TGTGCCAGCAGCTTTTACGCGGCCTACGAGCAGTACTTC.

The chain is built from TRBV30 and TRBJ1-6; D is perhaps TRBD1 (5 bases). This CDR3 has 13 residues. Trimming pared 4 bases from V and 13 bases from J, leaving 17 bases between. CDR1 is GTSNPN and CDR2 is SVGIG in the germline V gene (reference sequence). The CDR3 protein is CAWMSPTGSPLHF. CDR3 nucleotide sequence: TGTGCCTGGATGTCTCCTACAGGTTCTCCCCTCCACTTT.

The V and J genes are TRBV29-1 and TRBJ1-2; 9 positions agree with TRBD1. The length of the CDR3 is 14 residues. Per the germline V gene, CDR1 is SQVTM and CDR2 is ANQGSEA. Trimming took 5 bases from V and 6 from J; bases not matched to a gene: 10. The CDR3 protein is CSVKDRGIIHGYTF. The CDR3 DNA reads TGCAGCGTTAAGGACAGGGGTATAATCCATGGCTACACCTTC.

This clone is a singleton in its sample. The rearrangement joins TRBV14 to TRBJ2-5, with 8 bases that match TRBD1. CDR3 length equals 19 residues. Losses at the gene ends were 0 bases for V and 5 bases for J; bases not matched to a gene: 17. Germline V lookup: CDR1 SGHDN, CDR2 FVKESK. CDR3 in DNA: TGTGCCAGCAGCCAAGAATCGAGCTGGCAGGGGGCGTCTTGGGAGACCCAGTACTTC. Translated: CASSQESSWQGASWETQYF.

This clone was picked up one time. In DNA form, the CDR3 reads TGTGCCAGCAAGCGGGGGGCGCCGGGACAGCCCCAGCATTTT. Protein: CASKRGAPGQPQHF. The gene calls are TRBV27 and TRBJ1-5; possibly TRBD1 for D (6 bases). The CDR3 is made up of 14 amino acids. The germline V and J ends were trimmed by 7 bases and 7 bases, with 17 bases remaining between them. CDR1 and CDR2 from the germline V gene are MNHEY and SMNVEV (reference sequence).

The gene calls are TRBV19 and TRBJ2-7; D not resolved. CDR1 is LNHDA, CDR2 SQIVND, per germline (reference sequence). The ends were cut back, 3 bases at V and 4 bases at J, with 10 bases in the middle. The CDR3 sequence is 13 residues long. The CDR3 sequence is CASSMRPSYEQYF. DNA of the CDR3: TGTGCCAGTAGTATGAGGCCAAGTTACGAGCAGTACTTC.

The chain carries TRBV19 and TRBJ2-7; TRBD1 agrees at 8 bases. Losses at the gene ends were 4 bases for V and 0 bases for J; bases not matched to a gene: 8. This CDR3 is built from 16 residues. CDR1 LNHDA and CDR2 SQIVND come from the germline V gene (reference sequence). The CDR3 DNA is TGTGCCAGTAGTAATCCGGGACAGGCCTTCTCCTACGAGCAGTACTTC. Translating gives CASSNPGQAFSYEQYF.

CDR3 loop: CATSPGGASTDTQYF. The CDR3 nucleotides read TGTGCCACCAGCCCGGGCGGGGCTAGCACAGATACGCAGTATTTT. The V gene is TRBV15, the J gene TRBJ2-3; tentatively, D is TRBD2 (6 bases). V gave up 5 bases and J gave up 0 bases, with 12 bases separating them. This CDR3 region has 15 residues. Germline assignment: CDR1 LNHNV and CDR2 YYDKDF (reference sequence).

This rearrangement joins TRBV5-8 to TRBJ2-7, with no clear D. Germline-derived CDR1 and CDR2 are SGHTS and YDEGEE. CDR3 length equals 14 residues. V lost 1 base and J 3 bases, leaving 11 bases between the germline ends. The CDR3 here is CASSLIELYYEQYF. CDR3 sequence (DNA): TGTGCCAGCAGCTTGATTGAGCTTTACTACGAGCAGTACTTC.

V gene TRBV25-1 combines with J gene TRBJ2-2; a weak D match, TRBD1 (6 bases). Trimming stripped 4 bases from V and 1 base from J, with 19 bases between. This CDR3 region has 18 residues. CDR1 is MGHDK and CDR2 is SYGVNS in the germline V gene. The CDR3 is CASSGGQLAGVNTGELFF. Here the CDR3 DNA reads TGTGCCAGCAGTGGAGGACAGTTGGCGGGCGTGAACACCGGGGAGCTGTTTTTT.

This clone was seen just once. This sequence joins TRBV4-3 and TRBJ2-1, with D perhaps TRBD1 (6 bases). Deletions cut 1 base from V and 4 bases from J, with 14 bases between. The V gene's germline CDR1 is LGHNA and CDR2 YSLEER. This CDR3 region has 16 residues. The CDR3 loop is CASSQGVGGYYNEQFF. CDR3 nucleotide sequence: TGCGCCAGCAGCCAAGGCGTAGGGGGTTATTACAATGAGCAGTTCTTC.

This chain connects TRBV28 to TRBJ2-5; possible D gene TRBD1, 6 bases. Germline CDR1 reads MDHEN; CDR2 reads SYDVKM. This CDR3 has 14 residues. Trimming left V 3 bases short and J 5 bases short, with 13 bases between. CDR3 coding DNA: TGTGCCAGCAGTTTGGGGGCTTTGTTGGAGACCCAGTACTTC. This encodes CASSLGALLETQYF.